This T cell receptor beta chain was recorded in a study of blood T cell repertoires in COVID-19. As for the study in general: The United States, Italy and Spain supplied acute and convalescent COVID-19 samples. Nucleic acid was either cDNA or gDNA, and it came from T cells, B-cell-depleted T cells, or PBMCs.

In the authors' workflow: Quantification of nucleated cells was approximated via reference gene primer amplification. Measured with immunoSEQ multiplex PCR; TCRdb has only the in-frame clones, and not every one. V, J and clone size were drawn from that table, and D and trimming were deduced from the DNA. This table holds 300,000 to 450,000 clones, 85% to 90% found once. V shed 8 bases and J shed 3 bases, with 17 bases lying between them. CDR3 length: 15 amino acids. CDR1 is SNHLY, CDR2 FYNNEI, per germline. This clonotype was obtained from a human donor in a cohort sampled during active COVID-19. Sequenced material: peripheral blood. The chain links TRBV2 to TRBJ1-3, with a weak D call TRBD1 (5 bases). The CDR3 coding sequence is TGTGCCAGCCTCCGCGACAGAGAAAATGGAAACACCATATATTTT. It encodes CASLRDRENGNTIYF.